This TCR beta chain was observed in a study of cytomegalovirus exposure and HLA in healthy donors. V lost 0 bases, J lost 5 bases, and 0 bases stayed unmatched. Germline assignment: CDR1 PRHDT and CDR2 FYEKMQ (reference sequence). The CDR3 is 13 residues long. In its sample, this clone was seen a few times. In the PCR, 60 Vbeta and 13 Jbeta primers were used. The repertoire was sequenced with immunoSEQ multiplex PCR; TCRdb's copy has only in-frame clones and lacks some. The sample lists 90,000 to 150,000 clones, roughly three quarters seen once, with 9% to 15% in the top ten. This TCR came from a woman aged 40 to 55 in good health and CMV-seropositive. Sequencing was done on a sample of PBMCs. This chain joins TRBV13 and TRBJ1-2; 7 bases are a match to TRBD1. In DNA, the CDR3 is TGTGCCAGCAGCTTAGGACAGGGGTATGGCTACACCTTC. It translates to CASSLGQGYGYTF.